This is a list of T cell receptor beta chains from one sample in a study of T cell responses to AZD1222 COVID-19 vaccine. Clones were sequenced by immunoSEQ multiplex PCR, and TCRdb holds only the in-frame ones, with some missing. The data show over 100,000 clones, roughly 87% seen once. This sample comprised peripheral blood, obtained on day 0 of AZD1222 vaccination. Receptors originate from an adult in good health. CDR3s include the opening cysteine and the closing phenylalanine or tryptophan. D genes are given only for firm matches. Where a row states a size, it is once, few, many or the class of an expanded clone; other rows omit it.

clone_size d_call cdr3_length j_call v_call cdr3_nt cdr3_aa
NA NA 14 TRBJ2-3 TRBV15 TGTGCCACCAGCAGAGATCGGGGAGCAGATACGCAGTATTTT CATSRDRGADTQYF
NA TRBD2 15 TRBJ2-4 TRBV2 TGTGCCAGCGGTGGGACTAGCGGACCCAAGGACATTCAGTACTTC CASGGTSGPKDIQYF
NA NA 17 TRBJ2-1 TRBV7-8 TGTGCCAGCAGCCAACAGCTCCGCGTCCCAACGTACCCTGAGCAGTTCTTC CASSQQLRVPTYPEQFF
NA NA 16 TRBJ1-4 TRBV28 TGTGCCAGCAGTTTCTTTTCTGAAGGGGGTCGTGAAAAACTGTTTTTT CASSFFSEGGREKLFF
NA TRBD1 15 TRBJ1-5 TRBV27 TGTGCCAGCAGTCTCCGGACAGGAGTGAATCAGCCCCAGCATTTT CASSLRTGVNQPQHF
NA NA 12 TRBJ1-2 TRBV2 TGTGCCAGCAGCCCCGGGCCCTATGGCTACACCTTC CASSPGPYGYTF
NA TRBD1 15 TRBJ2-2 TRBV7-2 TGTGCCAGCAGCCCAGGGGGCTTGGGCACCGGGGAGCTGTTTTTT CASSPGGLGTGELFF
once NA 12 TRBJ1-2 TRBV2 TGTGCCAGCAGTGTCGTTCGTTATGGCTACACCTTC CASSVVRYGYTF
once NA 15 TRBJ2-5 TRBV6-4 TGTGCCAGCAGTGACTCGAGGCAGGGGACCGAGACCCAGTACTTC CASSDSRQGTETQYF
NA NA 12 TRBJ1-2 TRBV6-5 TGTGCCAGCGGCAACGGCGCCTATGGCTACACCTTC CASGNGAYGYTF
NA NA 14 TRBJ1-2 TRBV7-9 TGTGCCAGCAGCTTAGGTTCGGGCGTTGGAGGCTACACCTTC CASSLGSGVGGYTF
NA NA 15 TRBJ1-5 TRBV6-5 TGTGCCAGCAGTCCCACAGGGAACCACAATCAGCCCCAGCATTTT CASSPTGNHNQPQHF
NA NA 17 TRBJ2-1 TRBV27 TGTGCCAGCAGTTTATTAAACAAGCGGCTCGCCTACAATGAGCAGTTCTTC CASSLLNKRLAYNEQFF
NA TRBD1 16 TRBJ1-1 TRBV28 TGTGCCAGCATTCCGGGACAGGGGCGTTCGGGCACTGAAGCTTTCTTT CASIPGQGRSGTEAFF
NA TRBD1 15 TRBJ1-2 TRBV2 TGTGCCAGCCTTGGGACAGGGAATCCTTACTATGGCTACACCTTC CASLGTGNPYYGYTF
NA NA 14 TRBJ2-3 TRBV18 TGTGCCAGCTCACCACAAGGCAGCACAGATACGCAGTATTTT CASSPQGSTDTQYF
NA NA 15 TRBJ1-5 TRBV20-1 TGCAGTGCTAGTAGGGGAGGTTATAGCAATCAGCCCCAGCATTTT CSASRGGYSNQPQHF
NA TRBD1 13 TRBJ1-2 TRBV6-5 TGTGCCGGGACCAGGGACAGAAACTATGGCTACACCTTC CAGTRDRNYGYTF
NA TRBD1 14 TRBJ1-6 TRBV5-4 TGTGCCAGCAGCATCGACAGGGCGAATTCACCCCTCCACTTT CASSIDRANSPLHF
NA NA 11 TRBJ1-1 TRBV28 TGTGCCAGCATGGGGGGAGGTGAAGCTTTCTTT CASMGGGEAFF